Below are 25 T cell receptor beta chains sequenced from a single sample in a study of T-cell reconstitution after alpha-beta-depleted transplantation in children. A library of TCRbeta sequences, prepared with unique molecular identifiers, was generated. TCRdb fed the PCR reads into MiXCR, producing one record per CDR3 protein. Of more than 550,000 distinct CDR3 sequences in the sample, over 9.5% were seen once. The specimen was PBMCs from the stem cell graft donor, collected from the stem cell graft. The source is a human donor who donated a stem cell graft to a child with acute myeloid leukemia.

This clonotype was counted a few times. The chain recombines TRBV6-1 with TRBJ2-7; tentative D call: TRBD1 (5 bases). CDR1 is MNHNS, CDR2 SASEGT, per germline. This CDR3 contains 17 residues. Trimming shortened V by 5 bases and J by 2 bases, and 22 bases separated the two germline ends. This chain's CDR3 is CASSRGKGQASTYEQYF. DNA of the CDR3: TGTGCCAGCAGTAGGGGAAAGGGTCAGGCCTCCACCTACGAGCAGTACTTC.

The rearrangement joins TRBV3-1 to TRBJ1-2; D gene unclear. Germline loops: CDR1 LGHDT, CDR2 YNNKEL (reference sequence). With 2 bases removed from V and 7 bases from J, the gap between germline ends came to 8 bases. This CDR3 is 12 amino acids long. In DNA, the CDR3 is TGTGCCAGCAGCCAAATAGAAGCTGGCTACACCTTC. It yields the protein CASSQIEAGYTF.

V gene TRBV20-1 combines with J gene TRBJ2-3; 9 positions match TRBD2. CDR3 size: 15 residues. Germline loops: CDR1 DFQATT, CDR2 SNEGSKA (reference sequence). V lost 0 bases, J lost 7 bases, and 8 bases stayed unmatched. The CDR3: CSARDLAGILNTQYF. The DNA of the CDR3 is TGCAGTGCTAGAGATCTAGCGGGAATTTTAAATACGCAGTATTTT.

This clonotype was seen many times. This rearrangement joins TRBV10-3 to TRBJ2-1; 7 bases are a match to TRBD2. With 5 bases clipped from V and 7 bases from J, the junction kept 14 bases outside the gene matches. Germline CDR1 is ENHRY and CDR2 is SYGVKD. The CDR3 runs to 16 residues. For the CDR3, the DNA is TGTGCCATCAGTCCTGGAGGCGGACTAGATCGGAATGAGCAGTTCTTC. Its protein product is CAISPGGGLDRNEQFF.

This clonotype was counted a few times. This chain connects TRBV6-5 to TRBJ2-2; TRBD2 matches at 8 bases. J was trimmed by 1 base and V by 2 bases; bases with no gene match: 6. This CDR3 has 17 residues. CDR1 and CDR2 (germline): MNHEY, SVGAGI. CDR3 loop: CASSYRIAGKNTGELFF. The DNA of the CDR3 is TGTGCCAGCAGTTACCGTATAGCGGGGAAGAACACCGGGGAGCTGTTTTTT.

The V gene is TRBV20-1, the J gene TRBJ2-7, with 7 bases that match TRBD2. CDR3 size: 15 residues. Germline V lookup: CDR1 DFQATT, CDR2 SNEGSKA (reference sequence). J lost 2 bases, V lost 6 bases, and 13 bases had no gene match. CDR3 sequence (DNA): TGCAGTGCACCCGGGAGGCAGGGTACACCCTACGAGCAGTACTTC. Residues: CSAPGRQGTPYEQYF.

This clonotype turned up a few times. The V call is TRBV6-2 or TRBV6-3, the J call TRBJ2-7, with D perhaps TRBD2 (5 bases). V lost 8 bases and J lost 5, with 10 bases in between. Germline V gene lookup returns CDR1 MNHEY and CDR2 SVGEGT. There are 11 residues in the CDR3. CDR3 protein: CASYGIHEQYF. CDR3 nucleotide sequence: TGTGCCAGCTACGGGATCCACGAGCAGTACTTC.

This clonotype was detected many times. CDR3 bases: TGCAGTGCTTTTAGCGGGAGCACAGATACGCAGTATTTT. It specifies CSAFSGSTDTQYF. This sequence joins TRBV20-1 and TRBJ2-3, with 7 bases lining up with TRBD2. This CDR3 region has 13 residues. Germline V gives CDR1 DFQATT, CDR2 SNEGSKA (reference sequence). J gave up 0 bases and V 5 bases, and 2 bases lay outside the gene matches.

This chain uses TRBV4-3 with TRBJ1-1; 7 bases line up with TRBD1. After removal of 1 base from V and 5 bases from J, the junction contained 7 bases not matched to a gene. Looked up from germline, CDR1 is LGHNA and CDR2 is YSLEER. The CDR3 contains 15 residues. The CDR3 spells CASSQGQGRGTEAFF. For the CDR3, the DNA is TGCGCCAGCAGCCAAGGACAGGGAAGGGGGACTGAAGCTTTCTTT.

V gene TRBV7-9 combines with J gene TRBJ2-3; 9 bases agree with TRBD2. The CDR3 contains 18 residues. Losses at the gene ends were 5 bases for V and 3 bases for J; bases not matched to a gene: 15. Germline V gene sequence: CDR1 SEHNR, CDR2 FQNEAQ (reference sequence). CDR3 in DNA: TGTGCCAGCAGCCGAAAATCTAGCGGGATTTCTATGACAGATACGCAGTATTTT. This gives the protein CASSRKSSGISMTDTQYF.

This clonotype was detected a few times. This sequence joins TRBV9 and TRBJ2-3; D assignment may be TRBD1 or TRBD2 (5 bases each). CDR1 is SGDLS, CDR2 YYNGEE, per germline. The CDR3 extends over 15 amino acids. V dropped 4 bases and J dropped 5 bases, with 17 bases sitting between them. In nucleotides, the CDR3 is TGTGCCAGCAGCTCCACGGGACCCCGGAGAGATACGCAGTATTTT. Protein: CASSSTGPRRDTQYF.

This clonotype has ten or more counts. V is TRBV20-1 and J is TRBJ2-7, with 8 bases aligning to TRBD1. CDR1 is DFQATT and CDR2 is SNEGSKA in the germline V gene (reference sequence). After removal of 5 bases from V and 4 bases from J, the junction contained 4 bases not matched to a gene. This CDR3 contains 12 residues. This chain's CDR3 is CSAHGTGYEQYF. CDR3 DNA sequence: TGCAGTGCTCACGGGACAGGTTACGAGCAGTACTTC.

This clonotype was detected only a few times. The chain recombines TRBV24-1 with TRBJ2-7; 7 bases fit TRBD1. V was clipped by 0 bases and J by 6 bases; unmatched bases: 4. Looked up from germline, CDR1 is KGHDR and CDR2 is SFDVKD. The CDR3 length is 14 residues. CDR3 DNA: TGTGCCACCAGTGATTTGAGGACAGGAGGCGAGCAGTACTTC. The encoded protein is CATSDLRTGGEQYF.

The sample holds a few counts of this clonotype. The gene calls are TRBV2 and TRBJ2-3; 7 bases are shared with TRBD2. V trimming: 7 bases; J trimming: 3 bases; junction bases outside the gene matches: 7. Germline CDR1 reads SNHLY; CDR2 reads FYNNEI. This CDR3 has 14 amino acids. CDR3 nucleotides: TGTGCCAGCACCTCCCAGGGAGGGACAGATACGCAGTATTTT. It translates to CASTSQGGTDTQYF.

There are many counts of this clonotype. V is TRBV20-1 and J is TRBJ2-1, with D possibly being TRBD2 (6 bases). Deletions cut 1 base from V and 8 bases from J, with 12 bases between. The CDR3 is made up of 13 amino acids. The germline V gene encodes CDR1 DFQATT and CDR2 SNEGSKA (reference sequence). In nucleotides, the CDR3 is TGCAGTGCTAGAGGCAGACTAGGCGATGAGCAGTTCTTC. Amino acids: CSARGRLGDEQFF.

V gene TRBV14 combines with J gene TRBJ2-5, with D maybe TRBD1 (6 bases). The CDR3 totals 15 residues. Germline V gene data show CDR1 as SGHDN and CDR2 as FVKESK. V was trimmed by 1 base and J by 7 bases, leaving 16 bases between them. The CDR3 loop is CASSQVGGRDGTQYF. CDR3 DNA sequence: TGTGCCAGCAGCCAAGTTGGGGGCCGGGACGGGACCCAGTACTTC. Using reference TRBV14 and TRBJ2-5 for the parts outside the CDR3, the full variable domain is EAGVTQFPSHSVIEKGQTVTLRCDPISGHDNLYWYRRVMGKEIKFLLHFVKESKQDESGMPNNRFLAERTGGTYSTLKVQPAELEDSGVYFCASSQVGGRDGTQYFGPGTRLLVL.

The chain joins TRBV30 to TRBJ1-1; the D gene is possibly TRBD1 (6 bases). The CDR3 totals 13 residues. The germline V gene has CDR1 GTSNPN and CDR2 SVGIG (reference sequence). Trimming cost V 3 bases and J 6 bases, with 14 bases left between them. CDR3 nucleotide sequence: TGTGCCTGGAGGGTCACAGGGACACCTGAAGCTTTCTTT. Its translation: CAWRVTGTPEAFF. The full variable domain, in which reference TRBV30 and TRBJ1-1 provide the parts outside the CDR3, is SQTIHQWPATLVQPVGSPLSLECTVEGTSNPNLYWYRQAAGRGLQLLFYSVGIGQISSEVPQNLSASRPQDRQFILSSKKLLLSDSGFYLCAWRVTGTPEAFFGQGTRLTVV.

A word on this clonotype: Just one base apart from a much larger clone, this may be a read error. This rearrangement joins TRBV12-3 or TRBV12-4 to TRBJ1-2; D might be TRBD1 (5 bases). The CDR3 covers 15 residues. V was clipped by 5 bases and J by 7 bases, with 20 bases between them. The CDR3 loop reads CASSTALQAHFGYTF. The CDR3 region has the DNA TGTGCCAGCAGTACCGCCTTACAGGCCCACTTTGGCTACACCTTC.

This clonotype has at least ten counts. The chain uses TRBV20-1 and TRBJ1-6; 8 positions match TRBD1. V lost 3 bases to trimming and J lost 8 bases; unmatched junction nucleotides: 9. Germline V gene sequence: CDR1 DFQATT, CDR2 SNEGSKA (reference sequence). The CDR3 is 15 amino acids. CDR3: CSASQGQGADSPLHF. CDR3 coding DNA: TGCAGTGCTAGTCAAGGGCAGGGGGCGGATTCACCCCTCCACTTT.

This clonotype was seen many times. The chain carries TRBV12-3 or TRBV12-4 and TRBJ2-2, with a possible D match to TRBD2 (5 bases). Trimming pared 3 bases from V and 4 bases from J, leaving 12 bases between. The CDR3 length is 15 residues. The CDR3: CASSLNAGITGELFF. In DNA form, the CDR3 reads TGTGCCAGCAGTTTGAATGCCGGGATCACCGGGGAGCTGTTTTTT.

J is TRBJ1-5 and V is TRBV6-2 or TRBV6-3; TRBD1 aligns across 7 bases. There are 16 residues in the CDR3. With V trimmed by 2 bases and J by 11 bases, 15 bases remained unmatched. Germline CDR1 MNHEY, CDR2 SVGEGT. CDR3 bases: TGTGCCAGCAGTTACCCGACGGGACAGAGGGGTCCGTCCCAGCATTTT. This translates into CASSYPTGQRGPSQHF.

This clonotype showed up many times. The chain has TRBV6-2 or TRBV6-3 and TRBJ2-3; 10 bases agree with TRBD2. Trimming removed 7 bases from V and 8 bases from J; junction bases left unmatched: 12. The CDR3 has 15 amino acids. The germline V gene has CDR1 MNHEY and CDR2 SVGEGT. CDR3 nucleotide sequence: TGTGCCAGCATTCCGAGCGGGAGGGGGTGGTTTACGCAGTATTTT. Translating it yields CASIPSGRGWFTQYF.

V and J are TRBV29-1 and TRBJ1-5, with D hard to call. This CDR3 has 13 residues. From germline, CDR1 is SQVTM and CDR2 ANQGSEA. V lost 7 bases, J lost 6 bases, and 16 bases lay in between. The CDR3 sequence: CSAAGGHGQPQHF. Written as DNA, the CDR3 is TGCAGCGCGGCAGGAGGGCACGGTCAGCCCCAGCATTTT.

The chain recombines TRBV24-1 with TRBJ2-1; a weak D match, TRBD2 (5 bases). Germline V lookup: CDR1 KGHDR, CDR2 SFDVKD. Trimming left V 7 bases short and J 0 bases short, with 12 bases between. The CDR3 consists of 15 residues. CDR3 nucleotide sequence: TGTGCCACCAGGGCGGGCGGAAGCTCCTACAATGAGCAGTTCTTC. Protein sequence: CATRAGGSSYNEQFF.

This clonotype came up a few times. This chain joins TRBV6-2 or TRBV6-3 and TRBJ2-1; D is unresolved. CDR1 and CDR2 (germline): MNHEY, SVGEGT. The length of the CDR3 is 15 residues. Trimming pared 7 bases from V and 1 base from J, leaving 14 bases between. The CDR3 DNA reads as TGTGCCAGCACCGACTGGGCAGGTTCCTACAATGAGCAGTTCTTC. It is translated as CASTDWAGSYNEQFF.